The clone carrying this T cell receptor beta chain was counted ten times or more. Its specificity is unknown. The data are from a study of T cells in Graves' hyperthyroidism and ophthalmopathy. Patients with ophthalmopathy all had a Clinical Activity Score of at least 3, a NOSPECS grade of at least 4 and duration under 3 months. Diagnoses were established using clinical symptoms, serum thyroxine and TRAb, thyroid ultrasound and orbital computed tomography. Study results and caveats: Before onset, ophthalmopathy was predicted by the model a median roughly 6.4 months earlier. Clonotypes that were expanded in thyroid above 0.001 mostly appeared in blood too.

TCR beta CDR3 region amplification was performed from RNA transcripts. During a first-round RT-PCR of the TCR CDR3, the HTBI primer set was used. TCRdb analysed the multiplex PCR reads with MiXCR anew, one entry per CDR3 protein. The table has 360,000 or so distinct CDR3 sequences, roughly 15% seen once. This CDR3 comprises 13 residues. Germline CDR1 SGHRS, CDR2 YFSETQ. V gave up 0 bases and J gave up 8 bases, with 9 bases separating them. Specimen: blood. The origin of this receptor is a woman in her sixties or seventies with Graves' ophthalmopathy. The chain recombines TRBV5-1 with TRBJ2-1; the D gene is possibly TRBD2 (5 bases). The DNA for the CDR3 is TGCGCCAGCAGCTTGGCGATTAGCGATGAGCAGTTCTTC. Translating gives CASSLAISDEQFF.